This TCR beta chain comes out of a study of T cell responses to AZD1222 COVID-19 vaccine. Clones were sequenced by immunoSEQ multiplex PCR, and TCRdb holds only the in-frame ones, with some missing. The table shows about 160,000 clones, with just over 90% occurring only once. The CDR3 consists of 14 residues. Per the germline V gene, CDR1 is SGDLS and CDR2 is YYNGEE. The V gene lost 1 base and the J gene lost 4 bases, with 6 bases spanning the gap. Material: peripheral blood, obtained on day 0 of MenACWY control vaccination. The sequence was collected from an adult in good health. The J gene is TRBJ2-6, the V gene TRBV9, with D unclear. Written as DNA, the CDR3 is TGTGCCAGCAGCGTAAGTTCCGGGGCCAACGTCCTGACTTTC. Amino acid sequence: CASSVSSGANVLTF.